The TCR beta chain described here comes from a study of T cells after yellow fever vaccination. A single record per CDR3 protein comes from TCRdb applying MiXCR to the 5' RACE reads. This table holds 250,000 to 300,000 distinct CDR3 sequences, under 9% found once. Germline-derived CDR1 and CDR2 are DFQATT and SNEGSKA (reference sequence). The CDR3 is 14 amino acids. The V gene end was trimmed by 1 base and the J gene end by 7 bases; junction bases not matched to a gene: 8. This clonotype was seen many times. This chain connects TRBV20-1 to TRBJ1-1, with 8 nucleotides matching TRBD1. This TCR came from a man aged 18 to 29 who received the YFV17D yellow fever vaccine. The material was CD4+ T cells sorted from PBMCs, obtained 5 days after the yellow fever booster vaccination. CDR3 loop: CSARGQGLGDEAFF. CDR3 coding DNA: TGCAGTGCTAGAGGACAGGGGTTGGGGGATGAAGCTTTCTTT.